Detailed here is one TCR beta chain. Measured with immunoSEQ multiplex PCR; TCRdb has only the in-frame clones, and not every one. The profile shows 200,000 or so clones, about four fifths of them singletons. There are 14 residues in the CDR3. Trimming took 5 bases from V and 7 from J; bases not matched to a gene: 8. Looked up from germline, CDR1 is LNHDA and CDR2 is SQIVND (reference sequence). This record comes from a study of cytomegalovirus exposure and HLA in healthy donors. This sequence joins TRBV19 and TRBJ2-7, with 10 bases that match TRBD1. Material: PBMCs. This clonotype was obtained from a man younger than 35 in good health and CMV-seropositive. The CDR3 bases are TGTGCCAGTAGTCGGACAGGGGGGTCTAAGGAGCAGTACTTC. It translates to CASSRTGGSKEQYF.